This TCR beta chain was found in a study of Ad26.COV2.S vaccination and SARS-CoV-2 variants. Turning to the study itself: Ad26.COV2.S, an intramuscular injection, was given once or twice 56 days apart. Broader study findings: With respect to non-spike TCR breadth, vaccine and placebo recipients were similar. Ad26.COV2.S recipients had broader spike-specific TCRs (P = 0.0014).

The table came from immunoSEQ multiplex PCR; TCRdb's copy has only in-frame clones and leaves some out. The sample consists of more than 300,000 clones, around 83% of them appearing once. Germline V lookup: CDR1 LNHDA, CDR2 SQIVND (reference sequence). V shed 3 bases and J 5 bases; nucleotides not matched to a gene: 15. The CDR3 loop spans 17 amino acids. Treatment indicated: some 20 received Ad26.COV2.S at low or high dose, single or two shots; roughly 5 received placebo; per-sample allocation not given. It was on day 63 after the first vaccine or placebo injection that samples were taken. Of note for this clone: The antigen remains unidentified.

The chain combines TRBV19 with TRBJ1-1, with 7 bases identical to TRBD1. This TCR came from a person aged 18 to 59 who received the Ad26.COV2.S COVID-19 vaccine or a placebo. Material: peripheral blood, obtained in a trial of Ad26.COV2.S vaccine versus placebo. The CDR3 DNA is TGTGCCAGTAGTATTGGGACGAAATCCAGCAGGGGGACTGAAGCTTTCTTT. Protein sequence: CASSIGTKSSRGTEAFF.